This T cell receptor (beta chain) was captured in a study of naive and memory T cell subsets. General study points: Between naive and memory subsets, TCR abundance power law exponents differed. Naive repertoires, especially CD8, held a few larger clonotypes, possibly memory cells re-expressing CD45RA. In naive cells, over 85% of TCR sequences were seen only once.

CMV status came from CD4+ IFNgamma after overnight CMV lysate stimulation. Concerning this clonotype itself: The antigen remains undetermined.

The CDR3 consists of 13 residues. Trimming took off 7 bases at V and 1 base at J, with 10 bases between the two ends. Germline CDR1 is SNHLY and CDR2 is FYNNEI. Two oligonucleotides, mixed equimolar, formed the beta constant-region primer covering TRBC1 and TRBC2. Four rounds of PCR amplified the ligated cDNA using nested alpha and beta constant-region primers plus SP2. Each CDR3 protein is one row after TCRdb ran MiXCR on the UMI-ligation and nested PCR reads. The sample lists 120,000 to 150,000 distinct CDR3 sequences, 22% seen once, with 0.1% to 0.11% in the top ten. Material: naive CD4+ T cells from blood. This clonotype originated in a human donor in good health. The gene calls are TRBV2 and TRBJ1-1; a weak D match, TRBD1 (5 bases). The CDR3, as DNA: TGTGCCAGCATTGGGACCGCGAACACTGAAGCTTTCTTT. It specifies CASIGTANTEAFF.